This T cell receptor beta chain originates from a study of blood T cell repertoires in COVID-19. Participant age was roughly 18 to 100 years, and participants resided in about two dozen US areas. The CDR3 spans 16 residues. The germline V gene has CDR1 SGHNT and CDR2 YYREEE (reference sequence). J was trimmed by 3 bases and V by 2 bases; bases with no gene match: 5. Sequenced by immunoSEQ multiplex PCR; TCRdb stores in-frame clones only, minus some. Here the sample spans 210,000 or so clones, 81% being singletons. The sequence was obtained from a woman in her fifties or sixties with acute COVID-19. This rearrangement joins TRBV5-4 to TRBJ1-4, with 9 bases that match TRBD1. Sequenced: PBMCs or T cells enriched from blood (not recorded which). CDR3 protein: CASSFGGQGPNEKLFF. The CDR3 coding sequence is TGTGCCAGCAGCTTTGGGGGACAGGGACCTAATGAAAAACTGTTTTTT.